These 26 T cell receptor beta chains were all obtained from the same sample, sequenced in a study of T cells expressing NK-cell markers. Following a re-call of the 5' RACE reads, TCRdb has one entry per CDR3 protein and lacks DNA. In total, the table holds about 120,000 distinct CDR3 sequences. Sequencing used blood T cells: a sorted CD56 or NKG2C T cell subset, CD4+ or CD8+ T cells, or bulk PBMC T cells (not recorded which). The source of these receptors is a woman aged 18-70 years in good health.

The CDR3 region is CASSLVGTTNEKLFF. The rearrangement uses TRBV12-3 or TRBV12-4 and TRBJ1-4. This CDR3 is built from 15 residues.

The CDR3: CASSYSGVEAFF. The chain combines TRBV6-5 with TRBJ1-1. The CDR3 is 12 residues long. Germline assignment: CDR1 MNHEY and CDR2 SVGAGI.

This chain uses TRBV7-2 with TRBJ2-2; TCRdb gives TRBD2 as the D gene, but with no DNA this cannot be confirmed. This CDR3 has 15 residues. Germline CDR1 reads SGHTA; CDR2 reads FQGNSA. Here the CDR3 reads CASSLAYTSAGELFF.

The CDR3 here is CATSEGLLYGYTF. This chain joins TRBV24-1 and TRBJ1-2. Germline CDR1 and CDR2: KGHDR and SFDVKD. CDR3 length: 13 amino acids.

The gene calls are TRBV29-1 and TRBJ2-1. This CDR3 contains 15 residues. In germline, CDR1 is SQVTM, CDR2 ANQGSEA. CDR3 amino acids: CSVVGYRIFYNEQFF.

This sequence joins TRBV6-4 and TRBJ1-2. The CDR3 has 14 residues. Germline CDR1 is MRHNA and CDR2 is SNTAGT. CDR3 sequence reads: CASSFDASGYGYTF.

The V call is TRBV7-9, the J call TRBJ2-1; the TCRdb D gene call, TRBD1, has no DNA to confirm it. Germline lookup yields CDR1 SEHNR and CDR2 FQNEAQ (reference sequence). The CDR3 runs 14 residues. The CDR3 sequence is CASLGRNSDNEQFF. The whole variable domain, remainder taken from reference TRBV7-9 and TRBJ2-1, is DTGVSQNPRHKITKRGQNVTFRCDPISEHNRLYWYRQTLGQGPEFLTYFQNEAQLEKSRLLSDRFSAERPKGSFSTLEIQRTEQGDSAMYLCASLGRNSDNEQFFGPGTRLTVL.

The J gene is TRBJ1-3, the V gene TRBV27. This CDR3 comprises 11 residues. Germline V lookup: CDR1 MNHEY, CDR2 SMNVEV (reference sequence). The CDR3 loop is CASSDGNTIYF.

This chain connects TRBV12-3 or TRBV12-4 to TRBJ2-1; TCRdb designates TRBD2, a call that cannot be tested without DNA. CDR3 length: 13 residues. Here the CDR3 reads CASSSGTTDEQFF.

The rearrangement uses TRBV15 and TRBJ2-7; TCRdb picks TRBD1, but there is no DNA to check that call. The CDR3 consists of 14 residues. Per the germline V gene, CDR1 is LNHNV and CDR2 is YYDKDF (reference sequence). The CDR3 loop is CATSESGLSYEQYF.

The V gene is TRBV9, the J gene TRBJ2-1; there is no DNA to check the TCRdb D call of TRBD1. The germline CDR1 and CDR2 sequences are SGDLS and YYNGEE. The CDR3 has 14 amino acids. The CDR3 is CASSVAGGGLEQFF.

V is TRBV11-2 and J is TRBJ2-5; TCRdb indicates TRBD2, and absent DNA this call remains unverified. The CDR3 contains 14 residues. CDR1 is SGHAT, CDR2 FQNNGV, per germline. The CDR3: CASRGGGSQETQYF.

Here the CDR3 reads CASSTGPDTEAFF. The rearrangement joins TRBV6-1 to TRBJ1-1. Germline CDR1 is MNHNS and CDR2 is SASEGT. CDR3 length: 13 residues.

The chain combines TRBV13 with TRBJ2-2; absent DNA, TCRdb's TRBD1 call cannot be checked. Germline V gives CDR1 PRHDT, CDR2 FYEKMQ (reference sequence). CDR3 length equals 17 residues. The chain's CDR3 is CASSPLGGARETGELFF. The full variable domain, rest sourced from reference TRBV13 and TRBJ2-2, is AAGVIQSPRHLIKEKRETATLKCYPIPRHDTVYWYQQGPGQDPQFLISFYEKMQSDKGSIPDRFSAQQFSDYHSELNMSSLELGDSALYFCASSPLGGARETGELFFGEGSRLTVL.

The chain recombines TRBV21-1 with TRBJ2-1; TCRdb reports TRBD2, a call that lacks DNA to check it against. TRBV21-1 is a listed pseudogene. CDR3 length equals 14 residues. The CDR3 here is CASSKGTGHNEQFF.

The chain employs TRBV12-3 or TRBV12-4 and TRBJ2-2; TCRdb proposes TRBD1, but this gene call is untestable without DNA. The CDR3 is 15 residues long. CDR3 in amino acids: CASNLGTGNTGELFF.

The chain combines TRBV28 with TRBJ1-6; the TCRdb D gene call, TRBD1, has no DNA to confirm it. The germline CDR1 and CDR2 sequences are MDHEN and SYDVKM. This CDR3 has 17 residues. The CDR3 sequence: CASSSRTGSSYNSPLHF.

The chain joins TRBV12-3 or TRBV12-4 to TRBJ1-6. The CDR3 is made up of 16 amino acids. The CDR3 loop is CASSDDRSSYNSPLHF.

The chain is built from TRBV5-1 and TRBJ2-1; the D gene TCRdb calls, TRBD2, cannot be checked with no DNA. The CDR3 extends over 15 amino acids. From germline, CDR1 is SGHRS and CDR2 YFSETQ. CDR3 region: CASSFGLASYNEQFF.

The chain is built from TRBV23-1 and TRBJ1-2; TCRdb calls TRBD1, which cannot be checked without DNA. TRBV23-1 counts as an open reading frame of uncertain function. This CDR3 spans 14 amino acids. The CDR3 sequence is CASSQDRANYGYTF.

The CDR3 sequence is CASSLGTGGFEQYF. The chain couples TRBV27 to TRBJ2-7; TCRdb lists TRBD1, though no DNA is available to test this call. CDR3 length: 14 amino acids. The germline CDR1 and CDR2 sequences are MNHEY and SMNVEV (reference sequence).

V gene TRBV7-9 combines with J gene TRBJ1-1; lacking DNA, the TRBD1 call made by TCRdb goes unchecked. CDR1 is SEHNR, CDR2 FQNEAQ, per germline (reference sequence). The CDR3 sequence is 16 residues long. CDR3 residues: CASQDGTGRLYTEAFF.

The J gene is TRBJ2-1, the V gene TRBV11-3; the TRBD2 assignment by TCRdb is unverifiable without DNA. Germline V gene sequence: CDR1 SGHNT, CDR2 YENEEA. This CDR3 has 16 residues. The CDR3 protein is CASSPRTSGSNNEQFF.

The V gene is TRBV6-1, the J gene TRBJ2-1; as DNA is missing, the TRBD2 call by TCRdb cannot be tested. Looked up from germline, CDR1 is MNHNS and CDR2 is SASEGT. The CDR3 is 14 residues long. CDR3 in amino acids: CATGGGSSYNEQFF.

The V and J genes are TRBV12-2 and TRBJ2-1; TCRdb's D call of TRBD2 is untestable without DNA. TRBV12-2 is tagged as a pseudogene. The CDR3 sequence is 17 residues long. CDR3: CASRLAHRLARGNEQFF.

The V gene is TRBV12-3 or TRBV12-4, the J gene TRBJ1-1; TCRdb lists TRBD1, though no DNA is available to test this call. This CDR3 has 11 residues. The CDR3 sequence is CASSTGDEAFF.